Below, 21 T cell receptor gamma chains from the same sample are listed, as sequenced in a study of γδ T cells in repeated Plasmodium falciparum infection. Vgamma9/Vdelta2+ and Vdelta2-negative gammadelta T cells were flow-sorted from PBMC for bulk sequencing. TCRdb redid the clone calls on the multiplex PCR reads with CATT. The data show more than 12,000 gamma-chain clones, roughly 1.5% seen once. The source material was gamma-delta T cells from blood. The receptors were sampled from a pool of human donors (malaria-infected and uninfected, not separated).

This clone was counted at least ten times. TCRdb has a much larger clone's protein, which differs at residue 9 from the translation of this DNA, likely because of a read error; what is shown is the protein translated from the DNA. This chain joins TRGV9 and TRGJ1 or TRGJ2. The J gene comes from matching the DNA to germline here; TCRdb lacks it. The trim removed 3 bases at V and 2 bases at J, leaving 13 bases unmatched. CDR1 and CDR2 from the germline V gene are GITISATS and ISYDGTV (reference sequence). The CDR3 extends over 16 amino acids. The CDR3 bases are TGTGCCTTGTGGGAGAAGGAAGTCTTAGATTATTATAAGAAACTCTTT. Translating it yields CALWEKEVLDYYKKLF.

This clone was seen a handful of times. TCRdb's entry gives the protein of a much larger clone, which mismatches this DNA's translation at residue 10, likely from a read error; the protein reported here is translated from the DNA. V is TRGV9 and J is TRGJP. The J gene, left out of TCRdb, was set here by checking the DNA against germline. The CDR3 is 11 amino acids. V dropped 3 bases and J dropped 23; count of bases not matched to a gene: 7. Germline lookup yields CDR1 GITISATS and CDR2 ISYDGTV (reference sequence). This CDR3 reads CALWETGFKVF. The CDR3 coding sequence is TGTGCCTTGTGGGAGACAGGGTTCAAGGTATTT.

This clone was observed many times. One base away lies a much larger clone, so this may be a sequencing read error. Other DNA sequences from this sample encode an identical CDR3 as well. This chain uses TRGV9 with TRGJP. Germline matching of the DNA provided the J gene here, since TCRdb leaves it blank. This CDR3 is 17 amino acids long. Germline CDR1 and CDR2: GITISATS and ISYDGTV (reference sequence). The CDR3 loop reads CALWEVRGELGKKIKVF. In DNA, the CDR3 is TGTGCCTTATGGGAGGTGAGGGGAGAGTTGGGCAAAAAAATCAAGGTATTT.

The table lists this clone with a few counts. This probably arose from a read error, given a far larger clone one base away. The same CDR3 also results from other DNA sequences found in this sample. The chain has TRGV3 and TRGJP2. Germline CDR1 is VTNTFY and CDR2 is YDVSTARD (reference sequence). The CDR3 runs 18 residues. CDR3 amino acids: CATWDRPLGPWSDWIKTF. The CDR3 DNA is TGTGCCACTTGGGACAGGCCATTAGGCCCCTGGAGTGATTGGATCAAGACGTTT.

This clone was observed many times. The mismatch at residue 12 between this DNA's translation and the TCRdb protein of a much larger clone likely reflects a read error; the protein shown is translated from the DNA. This chain uses TRGV9 with TRGJP. Since TCRdb gives no J gene, matching the DNA to germline was used here to assign it. This CDR3 is built from 16 residues. Germline V lookup: CDR1 GITISATS, CDR2 ISYDGTV (reference sequence). The CDR3 here is CALWAQGELGKEIKVF. Here the CDR3 DNA reads TGTGCCTTGTGGGCCCAAGGTGAGTTGGGCAAAGAAATCAAGGTATTT.

At least ten counts were recorded for this clone. The amino acid sequence in TCRdb belongs to a much larger clone and departs from this DNA's translation at residue 7, likely a sequencing read error; the sequence shown is translated from the DNA. Written as DNA, the CDR3 is TGTGCCTTGTGGGGCAGTAGAGAGTTGGGCAAAAAAATCAAGGTATTT. Encoded protein: CALWGSRELGKKIKVF. V usage is TRGV9 and J usage is TRGJP. TCRdb supplies no J gene; here it was assigned by aligning the nucleotide sequence to germline. CDR1 is GITISATS and CDR2 is ISYDGTV in the germline V gene (reference sequence). Germline trimming cut 5 bases from V and 6 bases from J; bases unmatched to any gene: 7. The CDR3 runs to 16 residues.

This clone was recorded at least ten times. This likely stems from a read error, as it lies one base from a far larger clone. This same CDR3 is encoded by further DNA sequences in the sample. The chain links TRGV9 to TRGJP. Germline CDR1 GITISATS, CDR2 ISYDGTV (reference sequence). This CDR3 spans 17 amino acids. The CDR3: CALWEVREELGKKIKVF. The CDR3 DNA reads TGTGCCTTGTGGGAGGTGCGGGAAGAGTTGGGCAAAAAGATCAAGGTATTT.

This clone has ten or more counts. Only one base separates this from a far larger clonotype, so it likely reflects a read error. The sample has other DNA sequences that encode this CDR3 too. This sequence joins TRGV4 and TRGJ1 or TRGJ2. CDR3 size: 16 residues. Germline V gene sequence: CDR1 EGSTGY, CDR2 YDSYTSSV. The CDR3 region has the DNA TGTGCCACCTGGGATTCTTCCGTGGAGGATTATTATAAGAAGCTCTTT. Protein sequence: CATWDSSVEDYYKKLF.

This clone came up a few times. A far larger clone lies a single base away; this is likely a read error. This specimen includes other DNA sequences encoding the same CDR3. The rearrangement joins TRGV9 to TRGJ1 or TRGJ2. Germline matching of the DNA provided the J gene here, since TCRdb leaves it blank. V lost 0 bases and J lost 7; bases outside the gene matches: 12. The CDR3 length is 15 residues. Looked up from germline, CDR1 is GITISATS and CDR2 is ISYDGTV (reference sequence). The CDR3 sequence: CALWEVFPAYYKKLF. CDR3 nucleotides: TGTGCCTTGTGGGAGGTGTTCCCTGCTTACTATAAGAAACTCTTT.

This clone has at least ten counts. The mismatch at residue 9 between this DNA's translation and the TCRdb protein of a much larger clone likely reflects a read error; the protein shown is translated from the DNA. The chain couples TRGV3 to TRGJ1 or TRGJ2. The CDR3 totals 15 residues. Germline CDR1 reads VTNTFY; CDR2 reads YDVSTARD (reference sequence). J was trimmed by 3 bases and V by 0 bases; bases with no gene match: 8. CDR3 loop: CATWDRQGIYYKKLF. CDR3 nucleotides: TGTGCCACCTGGGACAGGCAGGGGATTTATTATAAGAAACTCTTT.

By share of the sample, this clone is medium-sized. The chain has TRGV4 and TRGJ1 or TRGJ2. J was trimmed by 8 bases and V by 0 bases; bases with no gene match: 7. CDR1 is EGSTGY, CDR2 YDSYTSSV, per germline. The length of the CDR3 is 13 residues. CDR3 sequence: CATWDGQWNKKLF. The CDR3 nucleotides read TGTGCCACCTGGGATGGGCAATGGAATAAGAAACTCTTT.

The table lists this clone with a few counts. The protein in TCRdb stems from a much larger clone and differs at residue 4 from this DNA's translation, likely a read error; here the protein is translated from the DNA. This chain connects TRGV4 to TRGJ1 or TRGJ2. TCRdb offers no J gene call, so here the DNA was matched to germline to obtain one. Per the germline V gene, CDR1 is EGSTGY and CDR2 is YDSYTSSV. This CDR3 comprises 13 residues. The CDR3 sequence is CATRDRFYYKKLF. The CDR3 DNA reads TGTGCCACCCGGGACCGATTTTATTATAAGAAACTCTTT.

This clone was seen a handful of times. This DNA translates differently at residue 3 from the TCRdb protein, which is that of a much larger clone; a read error is likely, and the protein shown is the DNA's own translation. This sequence joins TRGV5 and TRGJ1 or TRGJ2. The CDR3 runs 13 residues. The germline CDR1 and CDR2 sequences are VINAFY and YDVSNSKD. The CDR3: CASWDAHIYKKLF. DNA of the CDR3: TGTGCCTCCTGGGACGCACATATTTATAAGAAACTCTTT.

This clone is medium-sized within its sample. With only one base between it and a far larger clone, this is likely a read error. Other DNA sequences in the sample encode the same CDR3. This chain joins TRGV9 and TRGJP. Germline V gene sequence: CDR1 GITISATS, CDR2 ISYDGTV (reference sequence). This CDR3 is built from 16 residues. Here the CDR3 reads CALWEVQELGKKIKVF. Written as DNA, the CDR3 is TGCGCCTTGTGGGAGGTGCAAGAGTTGGGCAAAAAAATCAAGGTATTT.

This clone was counted many times. TCRdb's entry gives the protein of a much larger clone, which mismatches this DNA's translation at residue 11, likely from a read error; the protein reported here is translated from the DNA. The chain links TRGV9 to TRGJP. The CDR3 is 19 residues long. In germline, CDR1 is GITISATS, CDR2 ISYDGTV (reference sequence). DNA for the CDR3: TGTGCCTTGTGGGAGGTGGAATTCTCGCAAGGGTTGGGCAAAAAAATCAAGGTATTT. Encoded protein: CALWEVEFSQGLGKKIKVF.

This clone came up many times. V is TRGV9 and J is TRGJ1 or TRGJ2. The CDR3 contains 11 residues. The germline V gene has CDR1 GITISATS and CDR2 ISYDGTV (reference sequence). V shed 6 bases, J shed 12 bases, and the junction held 11 bases outside the gene matches. The CDR3 coding sequence is TGTGCCTTGTGGATCCTAATAGGGAAACTCTTT. It encodes CALWILIGKLF.

As to this clone: The protein TCRdb lists belongs to a much larger clone and differs from this DNA's translation at residue 3, which points to a read error; the protein shown is made from the DNA. The genes are TRGV3 and TRGJP. Germline V CDR1 and CDR2: VTNTFY, YDVSTARD (reference sequence). This CDR3 contains 18 residues. The CDR3 protein is CAIWDVSTQELGKKIKVF. As DNA, the CDR3 is TGTGCCATCTGGGACGTGTCAACGCAAGAGTTGGGCAAAAAAATCAAGGTATTT.

This clone is labeled large. Other DNA sequences of this sample code for an identical CDR3. The rearrangement links TRGV9 to TRGJ1 or TRGJ2. From germline, CDR1 is GITISATS and CDR2 ISYDGTV (reference sequence). V trimming: 0 bases; J trimming: 14 bases; junction bases outside the gene matches: 10. The CDR3 extends over 12 amino acids. CDR3 sequence: CALWEVQTSELF. CDR3 DNA: TGTGCCTTGTGGGAGGTGCAAACTTCGGAACTCTTT.

This clone was counted many times. TCRdb's entry gives the protein of a much larger clone, which mismatches this DNA's translation at residue 10, likely from a read error; the protein reported here is translated from the DNA. The chain links TRGV4 to TRGJP1. J lost 3 bases, V lost 1 base, and 14 bases had no gene match. Germline-derived CDR1 and CDR2 are EGSTGY and YDSYTSSV. The CDR3 is 18 residues long. The CDR3 sequence is CATWDGTPLTATGWFKIF. For the CDR3, the DNA is TGTGCCACCTGGGATGGTACTCCTTTAACGGCCACTGGTTGGTTCAAGATATTT.

This clone has a count of ten or more. The translation of this DNA and the TCRdb protein of a much larger clone differ at residue 5, probably owing to a read error; the protein shown here is translated from the DNA. The V gene corresponds to TRGV9; no J gene was called. The CDR3 runs 12 residues. Germline V gene lookup returns CDR1 GITISATS and CDR2 ISYDGTV (reference sequence). The CDR3 loop is CALWVVQTSELF. CDR3 sequence (DNA): TGTGCCTTGTGGGTGGTGCAAACTTCGGAACTCTTT.

This clone was counted between two and nine times. This likely came from a read error, as a far larger clone is one base away. This specimen includes other DNA sequences encoding the same CDR3. The V gene corresponds to TRGV9; no J gene was called. The CDR3 has 17 residues. Germline assignment: CDR1 GITISATS and CDR2 ISYDGTV (reference sequence). CDR3 bases: TGTGCCTTGTGGGACCCCGCCCAAGAGTTGGGCAAAAAAATCAAGGTATTC. The encoded protein is CALWDPAQELGKKIKVF.